This note documents a single T cell receptor (beta chain) sequence. Its antigen remains unidentified. Investigators took RNA and DNA out together from roughly 21-30 mg of unsorted bulk tissue. This entry belongs to a study of tumor-infiltrating lymphocytes in primary liver carcinoma. Notes on the study in general: Tumor top-250-clone fraction significantly exceeded that of blood (p = 0.039).

Researchers generated TCR beta cDNA from 500 to 600 ng of total RNA, relying on a constant-region primer. Slightly modified ARM-PCR, run as three nested multiplex PCR rounds, produced the TCR beta libraries. TRBV1-TRBV30 forward and Cbeta reverse primers drove the first two roughly 10-cycle rounds. One entry per CDR3 protein results from TCRdb running MiXCR on the multiplex PCR reads. The table lists 25,000 to 30,000 distinct CDR3 sequences, roughly four fifths of them singletons. Per the germline V gene, CDR1 is LGHNA and CDR2 is YSLEER. CDR3 size: 13 residues. Losses at the gene ends were 6 bases for V and 7 bases for J; bases not matched to a gene: 8.

The genes are TRBV4-3 and TRBJ2-7, with 8 bases identical to TRBD1. Sequences were obtained from liver tumor tissue from sampling region 3. Subset here: tumor region T3, left-lateral pole. The TCR originated in a middle-aged man with primary liver carcinoma and hepatitis B virus infection. CDR3 bases: TGCGCCAGCAGTCGGGACAGGAGGAGTGAGCAGTACTTC. It translates to CASSRDRRSEQYF.